Listed below are T cell receptor beta chains from one sample, sequenced in a study of cytomegalovirus exposure and HLA in healthy donors. Profiled with immunoSEQ multiplex PCR; TCRdb holds only in-frame clones, not every one. Here the sample spans under 200,000 clones, approximately 81% being singletons. The sample consisted of PBMCs. These receptors came from a man younger than 35 in good health and CMV-seronegative. Both conserved end residues are part of each CDR3. Fields, in order: J gene, clone size, V gene, D gene, CDR3 protein, CDR3 DNA. The D gene is left open where the match is weak. Clone size is shown for a subset of rows, as once, few, many or a class of expanded clone.

J: TRBJ2-7
size: -
V: TRBV29-1
D: TRBD2
CDR3: CSVEGEGEDEQYF
DNA: TGCAGCGTTGAAGGGGAGGGAGAGGACGAGCAGTACTTC

J: TRBJ2-1
size: -
V: TRBV9
D: -
CDR3: CASSVGGGQLNEQFF
DNA: TGTGCCAGCAGCGTAGGGGGGGGCCAACTTAATGAGCAGTTCTTC

J: TRBJ1-1
size: -
V: TRBV9
D: -
CDR3: CASSVAITGTYTEAFF
DNA: TGTGCCAGCAGCGTAGCTATCACCGGGACTTACACTGAAGCTTTCTTT

J: TRBJ2-1
size: -
V: TRBV7-2
D: -
CDR3: CASSLALAGWEHEQFF
DNA: TGTGCCAGCAGCTTAGCTTTAGCCGGGTGGGAGCATGAGCAGTTCTTC

J: TRBJ2-7
size: -
V: TRBV5-1
D: -
CDR3: CASQPQGTSYEQYF
DNA: TGCGCCAGCCAACCACAAGGGACTTCCTACGAGCAGTACTTC

J: TRBJ2-1
size: -
V: TRBV19
D: TRBD2
CDR3: CASSITSGRRNEQFF
DNA: TGTGCCAGTAGTATAACTAGCGGGAGGAGGAATGAGCAGTTCTTC

J: TRBJ2-2
size: -
V: TRBV28
D: TRBD1
CDR3: CASSSGQDTGELFF
DNA: TGTGCCAGCAGCTCCGGACAGGACACCGGGGAGCTGTTTTTT

J: TRBJ2-1
size: once
V: TRBV9
D: TRBD2
CDR3: CASSGRTGGEQFF
DNA: TGTGCCAGCAGCGGCCGGACGGGGGGTGAGCAGTTCTTC

J: TRBJ2-2
size: few
V: TRBV10-3
D: -
CDR3: CAISPRGGGGAGELFF
DNA: TGTGCCATCAGTCCGCGAGGGGGGGGCGGCGCCGGGGAGCTGTTTTTT

J: TRBJ1-4
size: -
V: TRBV27
D: -
CDR3: CATRVGEKLFF
DNA: TGCGCAACCAGGGTTGGGGAAAAACTGTTTTTT

J: TRBJ2-7
size: -
V: TRBV9
D: -
CDR3: CASSPQGRDYEQYF
DNA: TGTGCCAGCAGCCCCCAGGGTAGAGATTACGAGCAGTACTTC

J: TRBJ1-3
size: -
V: TRBV4-3
D: -
CDR3: CASSQDRAGNTIYF
DNA: TGCGCCAGCAGCCAAGACAGGGCTGGAAACACCATATATTTT

J: TRBJ1-2
size: -
V: TRBV9
D: TRBD1
CDR3: CASSVGEGGDYGYTF
DNA: TGTGCCAGCAGCGTAGGTGAAGGGGGCGACTATGGCTACACCTTC

J: TRBJ2-1
size: -
V: TRBV5-4
D: TRBD2
CDR3: CASSLGLAGGLYNEQFF
DNA: TGTGCCAGCAGCTTGGGACTAGCGGGGGGGCTTTACAATGAGCAGTTCTTC

J: TRBJ2-1
size: -
V: TRBV19
D: -
CDR3: CASSVRDSAYNEQFF
DNA: TGTGCCAGTAGTGTCCGGGATTCCGCCTACAATGAGCAGTTCTTC

J: TRBJ2-7
size: -
V: TRBV6-1
D: TRBD2
CDR3: CASSRLAGGSYEQYF
DNA: TGTGCCAGCAGTCGACTAGCGGGAGGGTCCTACGAGCAGTACTTC

J: TRBJ2-1
size: -
V: TRBV28
D: TRBD1
CDR3: CASSPPGQGFYNEQFF
DNA: TGTGCCAGCAGTCCTCCGGGACAGGGATTCTACAATGAGCAGTTCTTC

J: TRBJ2-2
size: -
V: TRBV2
D: TRBD2
CDR3: CASSEQRGAAGELFF
DNA: TGTGCCAGCAGTGAACAGCGGGGGGCCGCCGGGGAGCTGTTTTTT

J: TRBJ2-1
size: -
V: TRBV18
D: TRBD1
CDR3: CASSPPSGTGKGNEQFF
DNA: TGTGCCAGCTCACCACCTTCCGGGACAGGGAAAGGCAATGAGCAGTTCTTC

J: TRBJ1-1
size: -
V: TRBV5-5
D: -
CDR3: CASSLDTWNTEAFF
DNA: TGTGCCAGCAGCCTGGACACATGGAACACTGAAGCTTTCTTT

J: TRBJ2-1
size: -
V: TRBV7-9
D: TRBD1
CDR3: CASSRTGEYNEQFF
DNA: TGTGCCAGCAGTCGGACAGGGGAATACAATGAGCAGTTCTTC

J: TRBJ1-5
size: -
V: TRBV18
D: -
CDR3: CASSPYSNQPQHF
DNA: TGTGCCAGCTCACCGTATAGTAATCAGCCCCAGCATTTT

J: TRBJ2-7
size: -
V: TRBV7-9
D: -
CDR3: CSSSASYEQYF
DNA: TGTTCCAGCAGCGCGAGCTACGAGCAGTACTTC

J: TRBJ1-1
size: -
V: TRBV28
D: -
CDR3: CASHLLTGSTEAFF
DNA: TGTGCCAGCCACCTTCTCACAGGGTCCACTGAAGCTTTCTTT

J: TRBJ1-4
size: -
V: TRBV28
D: -
CDR3: CASRRGGGGTEKLFF
DNA: TGTGCCAGCAGGCGGGGGGGAGGGGGTACGGAAAAACTGTTTTTT

J: TRBJ1-6
size: -
V: TRBV29-1
D: TRBD1
CDR3: CSVREGAGYNSPLHF
DNA: TGCAGCGTCCGGGAGGGGGCCGGCTATAATTCACCCCTCCACTTT

J: TRBJ2-2
size: few
V: TRBV7-3
D: TRBD1
CDR3: CASSFLGTANTGELFF
DNA: TGTGCCAGCAGCTTCTTAGGGACAGCGAACACCGGGGAGCTGTTTTTT

J: TRBJ1-4
size: few
V: TRBV5-1
D: -
CDR3: CASRAGAEGEKLFF
DNA: TGCGCCAGCAGGGCAGGGGCTGAGGGTGAAAAACTGTTTTTT

J: TRBJ1-4
size: -
V: TRBV10-2
D: -
CDR3: CASSDRGDEKLFF
DNA: TGCGCCAGCAGTGACAGGGGCGATGAAAAACTGTTTTTT